The 11 T cell receptor beta chains below all came from one sample that was sequenced in a study of TIL therapy for anti-PD-1-resistant metastatic lung cancer. Time point denoted: pre-treatment sample, taken before nivolumab and TIL therapy. This was the immunoSEQ v3 assay. Clones were read by immunoSEQ multiplex PCR, and TCRdb kept only the in-frame ones, dropping some. The table shows 55,000 to 65,000 clones, with roughly two thirds occurring only once. The material was blood, obtained at baseline. Receptors originate from a person aged 25 to 80 with non-small cell lung cancer.

The chain joins TRBV6-5 to TRBJ2-1; a possible D gene is TRBD2 (6 bases). The CDR3 spans 15 residues. CDR1 is MNHEY, CDR2 SVGAGI, per germline. With 2 bases removed from V and 7 bases from J, the gap between germline ends came to 15 bases. CDR3 amino acids: CASSYQPGLWNEQFF. For the CDR3, the DNA is TGTGCCAGCAGTTACCAACCGGGACTTTGGAATGAGCAGTTCTTC.

The V and J genes are TRBV5-1 and TRBJ2-2; D is undetermined. Looked up from germline, CDR1 is SGHRS and CDR2 is YFSETQ. The CDR3 length is 14 residues. V gave up 4 bases and J gave up 4 bases, with 11 bases separating them. The CDR3 coding sequence is TGCGCCAGCAGCATCTTTTCTACCACCGGGGAGCTGTTTTTT. This encodes CASSIFSTTGELFF.

In its sample, this clone was seen a few times. The rearrangement joins TRBV19 to TRBJ1-5, with D unclear. The germline V and J ends were trimmed by 0 bases and 0 bases, with 6 bases remaining between them. CDR1 and CDR2 from the germline V gene are LNHDA and SQIVND (reference sequence). The CDR3 length is 15 residues. The CDR3: CASSIDILSNQPQHF. For the CDR3, the DNA is TGTGCCAGTAGTATAGACATACTTAGCAATCAGCCCCAGCATTTT. The full variable domain, rest sourced from reference TRBV19 and TRBJ1-5, is DGGITQSPKYLFRKEGQNVTLSCEQNLNHDAMYWYRQDPGQGLRLIYYSQIVNDFQKGDIAEGYSVSREKKESFPLTVTSAQKNPTAFYLCASSIDILSNQPQHFGDGTRLSIL.

This chain uses TRBV2 with TRBJ2-1; D is ambiguous. Trimming pared 6 bases from V and 2 bases from J, leaving 8 bases between. The germline V gene encodes CDR1 SNHLY and CDR2 FYNNEI. The CDR3 runs 13 residues. As DNA, the CDR3 is TGTGCCAGCAGCTTCGGACCCTACAATGAGCAGTTCTTC. It yields the protein CASSFGPYNEQFF. Full variable domain (remainder filled in from reference TRBV2 and TRBJ2-1): EPEVTQTPSHQVTQMGQEVILRCVPISNHLYFYWYRQILGQKVEFLVSFYNNEISEKSEIFDDQFSVERPDGSNFTLKIRSTKLEDSAMYFCASSFGPYNEQFFGPGTRLTVL.

This clone was observed a handful of times. J is TRBJ2-7 and V is TRBV5-1; 14 nucleotides align to TRBD2. V gave up 4 bases and J gave up 5 bases; unmatched junction bases: 8. CDR3 size: 16 residues. Germline V gene sequence: CDR1 SGHRS, CDR2 YFSETQ. In DNA form, the CDR3 reads TGCGCCAGCAGCATCGGACTAGCGGGGGGTCTCAACGAGCAGTACTTC. This sequence encodes CASSIGLAGGLNEQYF. Drawing the rest from reference TRBV5-1 and TRBJ2-7, the complete variable domain is KAGVTQTPRYLIKTRGQQVTLSCSPISGHRSVSWYQQTPGQGLQFLFEYFSETQRNKGNFPGRFSGRQFSNSRSEMNVSTLELGDSALYLCASSIGLAGGLNEQYFGPGTRLTVT.

This sequence joins TRBV9 and TRBJ2-1; no clear D. V lost 2 bases to trimming and J lost 0 bases, with 9 bases between them. Germline CDR1 is SGDLS and CDR2 is YYNGEE. The CDR3 covers 15 residues. CDR3 nucleotides: TGTGCCAGCAGCGTTTCTCCTAGCTCCTACAATGAGCAGTTCTTC. It encodes CASSVSPSSYNEQFF.

This clone has more than one count but fewer than ten. The chain carries TRBV5-4 and TRBJ1-2; 8 bases are a match to TRBD1. The CDR3 loop spans 14 amino acids. V was pared by 5 bases and J by 4 bases, with 7 bases of the junction left unmatched. Germline V lookup: CDR1 SGHNT, CDR2 YYREEE (reference sequence). The CDR3 loop is CASSYGTGLYGYTF. Written as DNA, the CDR3 is TGTGCCAGCAGTTACGGGACAGGACTCTATGGCTACACCTTC. The full variable domain, rest sourced from reference TRBV5-4 and TRBJ1-2, is ETGVTQSPTHLIKTRGQQVTLRCSSQSGHNTVSWYQQALGQGPQFIFQYYREEENGRGNFPPRFSGLQFPNYSSELNVNALELDDSALYLCASSYGTGLYGYTFGSGTRLTVV.

The gene calls are TRBV19 and TRBJ1-5, with no clear D. CDR3 length equals 14 residues. In germline, CDR1 is LNHDA, CDR2 SQIVND (reference sequence). Trimming removed 5 bases from V and 0 bases from J, with 8 bases in between. The CDR3 nucleotides read TGTGCCAGTAGTTTGGGCCATAGCAATCAGCCCCAGCATTTT. This gives the protein CASSLGHSNQPQHF.

This clone was observed a single time. This rearrangement joins TRBV6-6 to TRBJ1-3; 10 nucleotides match TRBD1. CDR1 is MNHNY and CDR2 is SVGAGI in the germline V gene (reference sequence). Trimming cost V 5 bases and J 5 bases; bases outside gene matches: 9. The CDR3 runs 16 residues. The CDR3 region has the DNA TGTGCCAGCAGTCCCAAGACAGGGGGCGAGAGAAACACCATATATTTT. Residues: CASSPKTGGERNTIYF.

The chain couples TRBV12-5 to TRBJ2-1; TRBD2 aligns across 8 bases. The germline gives CDR1 LGHNT, CDR2 FRNRAP. The V segment lost 0 bases and the J segment 6 bases; nucleotides outside the gene matches: 7. This CDR3 contains 16 residues. The CDR3 nucleotides read TGTGCTAGTGGTTTGGTAGTTGGGCGGGAGGCCAATGAGCAGTTCTTC. Translation: CASGLVVGREANEQFF. Looking up the rest from reference TRBV12-5 and TRBJ2-1 gives the full variable domain: DARVTQTPRHKVTEMGQEVTMRCQPILGHNTVFWYRQTMMQGLELLAYFRNRAPLDDSGMPKDRFSAEMPDATLATLKIQPSEPRDSAVYFCASGLVVGREANEQFFGPGTRLTVL.

This clone was seen more than once but under ten times. This chain joins TRBV6-5 and TRBJ2-2; 7 bases are shared with TRBD1. With V trimmed by 0 bases and J by 3 bases, 1 base remained unmatched. CDR3 length equals 15 residues. The germline V gene has CDR1 MNHEY and CDR2 SVGAGI. CDR3 protein: CASSYSTGYTGELFF. The DNA of the CDR3 is TGTGCCAGCAGTTACTCGACAGGGTACACCGGGGAGCTGTTTTTT.